This note documents a single T cell receptor beta chain sequence. Its antigen is unknown. The entry originates in a study of cytomegalovirus exposure and HLA in healthy donors. The study's findings and limits: The study flagged some 170 TCR beta chains as cytomegalovirus-associated. What a later analysis showed was that several of the most significant clusters appeared linked to common viral pathogens. Testing in vitro showed a few CMV-associated chains specific for CMV antigens.

This CDR3 is built from 14 residues. Germline CDR1 GTSNPN, CDR2 SVGIG (reference sequence). Between the trimmed V and J ends, which lost 5 bases and 1 base, there was a span of 11 bases. The PCR used 60 Vbeta and 13 Jbeta primers. Libraries were prepared by immunoSEQ multiplex PCR; TCRdb keeps only in-frame clonotypes and omits some of them. The data hold about 160,000 clones, with roughly 80% observed a single time. This sequence originates from a woman in her twenties or thirties in good health and CMV-seropositive. The sequenced sample was PBMCs. The chain carries TRBV30 and TRBJ2-2; weak D call: TRBD2 (5 bases). CDR3 sequence: CAWRRTMNTGELFF. CDR3 sequence (DNA): TGTGCCTGGCGGAGGACGATGAACACCGGGGAGCTGTTTTTT.